This is a list of T cell receptor beta chains from one sample in a study of early T cells in non-severe SARS-CoV-2 infection. Using its own MiXCR run on the 5' RACE reads, TCRdb lists one record per CDR3 protein. The sample holds just under 90,000 distinct CDR3 sequences, approximately 15% seen once. Material for sequencing was whole blood. The receptors here all came from an adult who was a healthcare worker with PCR-confirmed SARS-CoV-2 infection or an uninfected control (not recorded which). Each CDR3 is given with its conserved first and last residue. Fields, in order: V gene, D gene, clone size, J gene, CDR3 protein, CDR3 DNA. D genes are given only for firm matches. Expanded clones get a size class; other rows say once, few or many, or leave the size out.

TRBV12-3/TRBV12-4	NA	many	TRBJ2-1	CASNLRGSTNEQFF	TGTGCCAGCAACCTCCGGGGATCTACAAATGAGCAGTTCTTC
TRBV5-1	NA	NA	TRBJ2-1	CASSLAAYEQFF	TGCGCCAGCAGCTTAGCTGCCTATGAGCAGTTCTTC
TRBV7-9	TRBD1	NA	TRBJ1-1	CASSIPTGGEMNTEAFF	TGTGCCAGCAGCATCCCGACAGGGGGAGAAATGAACACTGAAGCTTTCTTT
TRBV5-1	NA	many	TRBJ2-1	CASSLDPQRVSSYNEQFF	TGCGCCAGCAGCTTGGACCCTCAAAGGGTTAGCTCCTACAATGAGCAGTTCTTC
TRBV7-9	NA	few	TRBJ1-5	CASSPDKNQPQHF	TGTGCCAGCAGTCCAGACAAGAATCAGCCCCAGCATTTT
TRBV13	NA	many	TRBJ2-7	CASSLLGVLREQYF	TGTGCCAGCAGCTTATTAGGGGTCCTACGAGAGCAGTACTTC
TRBV2	NA	few	TRBJ2-2	CASSRTIQNTGELFF	TGTGCCAGCAGCCGGACCATTCAGAACACCGGGGAGCTGTTTTTT
TRBV6-6	NA	NA	TRBJ1-2	CASSSVSGGRNGYTF	TGTGCCAGCAGTTCCGTCTCGGGGGGCCGGAATGGCTACACCTTC
TRBV7-9	TRBD1	few	TRBJ1-1	CASSFALAPTGQGAVDEAFF	TGTGCCAGCAGCTTCGCTCTAGCACCGACTGGACAGGGGGCCGTGGATGAAGCTTTCTTT
TRBV6-1	NA	NA	TRBJ2-7	CASSTGLPRTYEQYF	TGTGCCAGCTCAACGGGACTTCCAAGGACCTACGAGCAGTACTTC
TRBV20-1	NA	many	TRBJ2-2	CSVVGGVGELFF	TGCAGTGTGGTTGGGGGTGTCGGGGAGCTGTTTTTT
TRBV27	NA	NA	TRBJ2-7	CASSLSPYYEQYF	TGTGCCAGCAGTTTATCGCCCTACTACGAGCAGTACTTC
TRBV12-3/TRBV12-4	TRBD2	few	TRBJ2-3	CASRSSGRADTQYF	TGTGCCAGCAGGTCTAGCGGGAGGGCAGATACGCAGTATTTT
TRBV5-1	NA	NA	TRBJ2-7	CASSLVPGAGSYEQYF	TGCGCCAGCAGCTTGGTTCCGGGGGCCGGCTCCTACGAGCAGTACTTC
TRBV6-6	NA	NA	TRBJ1-1	CASTGSLNTEAFF	TGTGCCAGCACAGGCAGCTTGAACACTGAAGCTTTCTTT
TRBV29-1	NA	NA	TRBJ2-5	CSVVAVQGKWGKTQYF	TGCAGCGTCGTGGCGGTGCAGGGGAAGTGGGGCAAGACCCAGTACTTC
TRBV5-4	TRBD2	few	TRBJ2-1	CASSSLGLAGNGEQFF	TGTGCCAGCAGCTCTCTGGGGCTAGCGGGAAACGGTGAGCAGTTCTTC
TRBV13	TRBD2	few	TRBJ2-3	CASSPQGGFGTSATDTQYF	TGTGCCAGCAGCCCCCAGGGGGGGTTCGGGACTAGCGCCACAGATACGCAGTATTTT
TRBV10-3	NA	NA	TRBJ2-3	CATNPDATDTQYF	TGTGCCACTAACCCGGACGCCACAGATACGCAGTATTTT
TRBV2	TRBD2	NA	TRBJ2-1	CASKASGASYNEQFF	TGTGCCAGCAAGGCTAGCGGGGCCTCCTACAATGAGCAGTTCTTC
TRBV28	NA	once	TRBJ2-7	CASSLRQGEQYF	TGTGCCAGCAGTTTACGTCAGGGCGAGCAGTACTTC
TRBV20-1	NA	NA	TRBJ2-3	CSARDLPSTDTQYF	TGCAGTGCTAGAGATCTCCCTAGCACAGATACGCAGTATTTT
TRBV19	TRBD1	NA	TRBJ2-7	CASRTTGGVSPYEQYF	TGTGCCAGTAGAACGACAGGGGGCGTTAGTCCCTACGAGCAGTACTTC
TRBV7-8	NA	NA	TRBJ2-3	CASSIGPPRRRGDTQYF	TGTGCCAGCAGCATCGGACCCCCTAGGCGGAGGGGAGATACGCAGTATTTT
TRBV20-1	TRBD2	many	TRBJ2-7	CSARAGGYYEQYF	TGCAGTGCTAGAGCGGGAGGGTACTACGAGCAGTACTTC
TRBV10-2	TRBD1	NA	TRBJ2-1	CASSDPPRGHNEQFF	TGCGCCAGCAGTGATCCCCCCAGGGGGCACAATGAGCAGTTCTTC
TRBV7-6	NA	many	TRBJ2-2	CASSRTGTGELFF	TGTGCCAGCAGCCGTACGGGCACCGGGGAGCTGTTTTTT
TRBV20-1	NA	NA	TRBJ1-5	CSARDGLSNQPQHF	TGCAGTGCTAGGGACGGCCTTAGCAATCAGCCCCAGCATTTT
TRBV27	NA	NA	TRBJ1-4	CASSSLVDWGEKLFF	TGTGCCAGCAGTTCCCTGGTGGACTGGGGTGAAAAACTGTTTTTT
TRBV9	NA	NA	TRBJ2-1	CASSRGQQTNNEQFF	TGTGCCAGCAGCAGGGGTCAGCAAACAAACAATGAGCAGTTCTTC
TRBV30	NA	many	TRBJ1-5	CAWTSATNQPQHF	TGTGCCTGGACGTCGGCAACAAATCAGCCCCAGCATTTT
TRBV28	NA	NA	TRBJ2-6	CASSSSLDRDSGANVLTF	TGTGCCAGCAGTTCCTCTCTTGACAGGGACTCCGGGGCCAACGTCCTGACTTTC
TRBV29-1	NA	few	TRBJ2-7	CSYARGYEQYF	TGCAGCTACGCTAGGGGCTACGAGCAGTACTTC
TRBV12-3/TRBV12-4	TRBD1	few	TRBJ1-2	CASSGPGQGHYGYTF	TGTGCCAGCAGTGGACCGGGACAGGGGCACTATGGCTACACCTTC
TRBV18	TRBD1	many	TRBJ2-1	CASSLNLDRVNEQFF	TGTGCCAGCTCACTCAATTTGGACAGGGTCAATGAGCAGTTCTTC
TRBV20-1	NA	NA	TRBJ1-6	CSARKSGAHNSPLHF	TGCAGTGCTAGAAAGAGCGGGGCCCATAATTCACCCCTCCACTTT
TRBV3-1	NA	NA	TRBJ2-1	CASSQDGFYHKQFF	TGTGCCAGCAGCCAAGACGGGTTCTATCACAAGCAGTTCTTC
TRBV6-5	NA	NA	TRBJ2-5	CASGETGRETQYF	TGTGCCAGCGGGGAGACAGGGAGGGAGACCCAGTACTTC
TRBV12-3/TRBV12-4	NA	NA	TRBJ2-7	CASSLSPSRAEQYF	TGTGCCAGCAGTTTATCCCCCTCCCGGGCCGAGCAGTACTTC
TRBV28	TRBD1	NA	TRBJ2-6	CASSTGGAGANVLTF	TGTGCCAGCAGTACAGGGGGCGCTGGGGCCAACGTCCTGACTTTC
TRBV12-3/TRBV12-4	NA	NA	TRBJ1-4	CASSLIGQFNEKLFF	TGTGCCAGCAGTTTGATCGGACAGTTTAATGAAAAACTGTTTTTT
TRBV20-1	NA	few	TRBJ2-1	CSARGGAYNEQFF	TGCAGTGCTAGAGGGGGGGCCTACAATGAGCAGTTCTTC
TRBV9	NA	NA	TRBJ2-5	CASSVGGMGVQETQYF	TGTGCCAGCAGCGTAGGAGGAATGGGGGTACAAGAGACCCAGTACTTC
TRBV29-1	TRBD1	few	TRBJ2-3	CSLYGTGRTDTQYF	TGCAGCCTCTATGGGACAGGGAGAACAGATACGCAGTATTTT
TRBV20-1	TRBD2	many	TRBJ2-3	CSPGALAGGRGTQYF	TGCAGTCCCGGCGCGCTAGCGGGAGGGCGTGGTACGCAGTATTTT
TRBV4-1	NA	few	TRBJ1-1	CASSQDRSVEAFF	TGCGCCAGCAGCCAAGATAGGTCAGTTGAAGCTTTCTTT
TRBV7-9	NA	few	TRBJ2-7	CASSPQNEQYF	TGTGCCAGCAGCCCTCAGAACGAGCAGTACTTC
TRBV7-9	TRBD2	few	TRBJ2-2	CASRPKLAGGTGELFF	TGTGCCAGCAGGCCGAAGCTAGCGGGAGGAACCGGGGAGCTGTTTTTT
TRBV7-8	TRBD2	NA	TRBJ2-1	CASRLYSASGSDEQFF	TGTGCCAGCAGGTTATACTCGGCTAGCGGGAGTGATGAGCAGTTCTTC
TRBV2	NA	NA	TRBJ1-5	CASQDSNQPQHF	TGTGCCAGCCAAGATAGCAATCAGCCCCAGCATTTT
TRBV7-9	NA	NA	TRBJ1-5	CASSLFPQPQHF	TGTGCCAGCAGCTTATTCCCTCAGCCCCAGCATTTT
TRBV29-1	NA	NA	TRBJ1-1	CSVEGYQLQITEAFF	TGCAGCGTTGAAGGTTACCAGCTCCAGATCACTGAAGCTTTCTTT
TRBV6-1	TRBD2	many	TRBJ2-5	CASSRTSGFQETQYF	TGTGCCAGCAGTAGGACTAGCGGTTTTCAAGAGACCCAGTACTTC
TRBV20-1	TRBD1	few	TRBJ2-1	CSARVSGQVSNEQFF	TGCAGTGCTAGAGTCTCGGGACAGGTTAGCAATGAGCAGTTCTTC
TRBV5-1	NA	few	TRBJ2-5	CASSLGAGETQYF	TGCGCCAGCAGCTTGGGGGCAGGCGAGACCCAGTACTTC